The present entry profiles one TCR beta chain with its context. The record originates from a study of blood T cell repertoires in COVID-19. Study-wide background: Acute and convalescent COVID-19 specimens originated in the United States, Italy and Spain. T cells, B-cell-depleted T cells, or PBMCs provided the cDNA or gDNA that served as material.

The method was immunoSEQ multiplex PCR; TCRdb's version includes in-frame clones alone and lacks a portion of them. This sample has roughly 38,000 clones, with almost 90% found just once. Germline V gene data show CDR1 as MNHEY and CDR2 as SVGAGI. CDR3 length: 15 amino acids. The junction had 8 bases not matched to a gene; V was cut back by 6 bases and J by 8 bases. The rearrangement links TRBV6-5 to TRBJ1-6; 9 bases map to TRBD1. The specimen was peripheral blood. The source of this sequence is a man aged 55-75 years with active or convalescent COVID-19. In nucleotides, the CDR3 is TGTGCCAGCAGCTTTGGGACAGGGTTTGATTCACCCCTCCACTTT. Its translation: CASSFGTGFDSPLHF.